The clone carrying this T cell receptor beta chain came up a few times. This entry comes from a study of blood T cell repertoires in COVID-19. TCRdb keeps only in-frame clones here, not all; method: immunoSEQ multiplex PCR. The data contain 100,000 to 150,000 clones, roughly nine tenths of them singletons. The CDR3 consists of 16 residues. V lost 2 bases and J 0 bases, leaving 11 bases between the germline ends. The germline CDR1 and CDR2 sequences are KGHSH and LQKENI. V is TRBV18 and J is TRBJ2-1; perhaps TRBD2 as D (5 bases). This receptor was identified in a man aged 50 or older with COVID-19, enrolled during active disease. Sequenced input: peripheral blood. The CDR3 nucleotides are TGTGCCAGCTCACCAACTTCTACTAGCTCCTACAATGAGCAGTTCTTC. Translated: CASSPTSTSSYNEQFF.